The T cell receptor beta chain described here comes from a study of T cells in Graves' hyperthyroidism and ophthalmopathy. Study-wide context: The blood sample was taken at first diagnosis, before treatment began.

This clonotype has a handful of counts. The CDR3 length is 12 residues. Per germline, CDR1 SGHAT and CDR2 FQDESV (reference sequence). V trimming: 5 bases; J trimming: 5 bases; junction bases outside the gene matches: 2. The TCR beta CDR3 regions underwent amplification using RNA transcripts as the source. Initially, a first-round RT-PCR of the TCR CDR3 employed the HTBI primer set. TCRdb re-derived calls from the multiplex PCR reads in MiXCR, one entry per CDR3 protein. The sample carries hundreds of thousands of distinct CDR3 sequences, 15% to 20% recorded once. This TCR was sampled from a man aged 35-49 years with Graves' ophthalmopathy. Specimen: blood. J is TRBJ2-7 and V is TRBV11-1; 8 nucleotides match TRBD1. Written as DNA, the CDR3 is TGTGCCAGCAGCCTGGACAGGGACGAGCAGTACTTC. Amino acid sequence: CASSLDRDEQYF.